This T cell receptor (beta chain) was observed in a study of OX40 agonist ivuxolimab in advanced cancers. Assay: immunoSEQ multiplex PCR; the TCRdb copy retains only in-frame clones and omits some. The data show approximately 130,000 clones, about 93% seen once. Germline values: CDR1 MNHNY, CDR2 SVGAGI (reference sequence). The CDR3 has 12 amino acids. V was clipped by 5 bases and J by 9 bases, with 10 bases between them. This clone was found once. Specimen: CD4+ or CD8+ T cells sorted from blood, collected in a trial of the OX40 agonist ivuxolimab. This chain joins TRBV6-6 and TRBJ1-4, with D perhaps TRBD1 (5 bases). This TCR was recovered from an adult with an advanced solid tumor such as melanoma, head and neck, liver or kidney cancer. CDR3 DNA: TGTGCCAGCAGTACCGGGGCCAAAAAACTGTTTTTT. Protein sequence: CASSTGAKKLFF.